These 11 T cell receptor beta chains share one sample of origin, sequenced in a study of T cells in Graves' hyperthyroidism and ophthalmopathy (dated by TCRdb to about 2019). The library was produced with multiplex PCR. TCRdb records Illumina HiSeq 2000 as the sequencer. The TCR beta CDR3 regions were amplified from the RNA transcripts. A first-round RT-PCR of the TCR CDR3 used the HTBI primer set with the Qiagen OneStep RT-PCR kit. The raw public data were reprocessed by TCRdb itself: fastp quality trimming at Q25, MiXCR clonotype calling, in-frame beta chains only. Rows are unified per CDR3 protein, each entry keeping the most common DNA and genes. The sample table lists more than 300,000 distinct CDR3 sequences, 13% to 15% of them with a count of one. About 18% of the sample lies in the top ten. The sample comprised blood. These receptors originate from a woman between 25 and 40 years old with Graves' ophthalmopathy.

This chain links TRBV12-3 or TRBV12-4 with TRBJ2-7; 12 bases match TRBD2. Trimming removed 6 bases from V and 3 bases from J; junction bases left unmatched: 6. The length of the CDR3 is 15 residues. CDR3 sequence: CASRPLAGGVYEQYF. In DNA form, the CDR3 reads TGTGCCAGCAGGCCTCTAGCGGGGGGGGTCTACGAGCAGTACTTC.

This clonotype was seen at least ten times. The chain carries TRBV5-1 and TRBJ2-7; D remains unclear. V was pared by 0 bases and J by 0 bases, with 10 bases between. The CDR3 loop spans 15 amino acids. Germline V gives CDR1 SGHRS, CDR2 YFSETQ. The CDR3, as DNA: TGCGCCAGCAGCTTGGGGACCGATTTCTCCTACGAGCAGTACTTC. Residues: CASSLGTDFSYEQYF. The full variable domain, rest sourced from reference TRBV5-1 and TRBJ2-7, is KAGVTQTPRYLIKTRGQQVTLSCSPISGHRSVSWYQQTPGQGLQFLFEYFSETQRNKGNFPGRFSGRQFSNSRSEMNVSTLELGDSALYLCASSLGTDFSYEQYFGPGTRLTVT.

This clonotype has at least ten counts. The genes are TRBV15 and TRBJ2-5, with TRBD2 matching over 12 bases. With V trimmed by 2 bases and J by 1 base, 2 bases remained unmatched. The CDR3 runs 16 residues. Germline CDR1 and CDR2: LNHNV and YYDKDF (reference sequence). The CDR3: CATSRTSGGFQETQYF. The CDR3 DNA follows: TGTGCCACCAGCAGAACTAGCGGGGGGTTCCAAGAGACCCAGTACTTC.

This clonotype has ten or more counts. This sequence joins TRBV19 and TRBJ2-3; TRBD2 might be the D (6 bases). This CDR3 contains 12 residues. Germline V gene lookup returns CDR1 LNHDA and CDR2 SQIVND (reference sequence). The V and J ends lost 5 bases and 4 bases respectively, with 7 bases between them. CDR3 nucleotides: TGTGCCAGTAGTCCTAGCGCAGATACGCAGTATTTT. Encoded protein: CASSPSADTQYF.

The genes are TRBV4-1 and TRBJ1-2; D gene unclear. Germline V gene data show CDR1 as MGHRA and CDR2 as YSYEKL. Trimming shortened V by 0 bases and J by 8 bases, and 13 bases separated the two germline ends. This CDR3 has 14 amino acids. The CDR3, as DNA: TGCGCCAGCAGCCAAGAAGATCCCCCCCGGGGCTACACCTTC. Translating it yields CASSQEDPPRGYTF.

The chain links TRBV5-1 to TRBJ1-1, with 11 positions matching TRBD1. Germline loops: CDR1 SGHRS, CDR2 YFSETQ. The CDR3 is made up of 15 amino acids. V shed 4 bases and J 2 bases; nucleotides not matched to a gene: 4. CDR3 sequence: CASSRDRGGNTEAFF. For the CDR3, the DNA is TGCGCCAGCAGCCGGGACAGGGGGGGAAACACTGAAGCTTTCTTT.

This clonotype was seen a few times. The junction departs from the called germline gene at one end, perhaps through a read error. The rearrangement links TRBV29-1 to TRBJ1-1; 7 bases map to TRBD1. This CDR3 has 13 residues. In germline, CDR1 is SQVTM, CDR2 ANQGSEA. The CDR3 bases are TGCAGCGTTGTATCCAGGGGGGCGACTGAAACTTTCTTT. Translated, it gives CSVVSRGATETFF. Supplemented by reference TRBV29-1 and TRBJ1-1, the full variable domain reads SAVISQKPSRDICQRGTSLTIQCQVDSQVTMMFWYRQQPGQSLTLIATANQGSEATYESGFVIDKFPISRPNLTFSTLTVSNMSPEDSSIYLCSVVSRGATETFFGQGTRLTVV.

About this clonotype: This may come from a read error, since a much larger clone is one base off. The rearrangement joins TRBV7-2 to TRBJ1-3; no clear D. The V gene's germline CDR1 is SGHTA and CDR2 FQGNSA. This CDR3 spans 13 amino acids. V was pared by 8 bases and J by 4 bases, with 12 bases between. The CDR3 DNA is TGTGCCAGCTCTCGGGCAAGGGGAAACACCATATATTTT. It yields the protein CASSRARGNTIYF. Filled out from reference TRBV7-2 and TRBJ1-3, the complete variable domain reads GAGVSQSPSNKVTEKGKDVELRCDPISGHTALYWYRQSLGQGLEFLIYFQGNSAPDKSGLPSDRFSAERTGGSVSTLTIQRTQQEDSAVYLCASSRARGNTIYFGEGSWLTVV.

This clonotype was counted many times. V usage is TRBV6-1 and J usage is TRBJ2-3; no definite D call. The CDR3 is 15 residues long. The germline gives CDR1 MNHNS, CDR2 SASEGT. The V end lost 5 bases, the J end lost 0 bases, and 12 bases lay between the germline ends. CDR3 in amino acids: CASSLDGTSTDTQYF. CDR3 in DNA: TGTGCCAGCAGTTTGGACGGAACTAGCACAGATACGCAGTATTTT.

In this sample, this clonotype turned up many times. This chain connects TRBV20-1 to TRBJ2-7; D gene uncertain. Trimming cost V 1 base and J 7 bases, with 14 bases left between them. CDR3 length: 13 amino acids. Germline V gene lookup returns CDR1 DFQATT and CDR2 SNEGSKA (reference sequence). CDR3 nucleotides: TGCAGTGCTAGAGCACTGGACCGGGTAGAGCAGTACTTC. It specifies CSARALDRVEQYF.

This clonotype has more than one count but fewer than ten. The CDR3 region is CASSYHRDSGNTIYF. DNA of the CDR3: TGTGCCAGCAGTTACCACAGGGACTCTGGAAACACCATATATTTT. J is TRBJ1-3 and V is TRBV6-2 or TRBV6-3; TRBD1 is a possible D gene (6 bases). CDR3 length: 15 residues. The V end was cut by 2 bases, the J end by 0 bases, with 8 bases between. CDR1 and CDR2 (germline): MNHEY, SVGEGT.